The 7 T cell receptor beta chains below were found in one sample sequenced in a study of T-cell memory formation after mild COVID-19. From the 5' RACE reads, TCRdb called clonotypes with MiXCR, one entry per CDR3 protein. The data contain 470,000 or so distinct CDR3 sequences, 18% of them singletons. The sample consisted of PBMCs or a T cell subset sorted from them (not recorded which). These TCRs come from an adult woman who had mild COVID-19 (a few samples of this study predate the infection). Cell type and time point are not known.

The J gene is TRBJ1-3, the V gene TRBV7-6; 7 nucleotides agree with TRBD1. With V trimmed by 3 bases and J by 14 bases, 16 bases remained unmatched. This CDR3 is built from 15 residues. Germline CDR1 and CDR2: SGHVS and FNYEAQ. The CDR3 sequence is CASSLQPGAGRGLYF. Written as DNA, the CDR3 is TGTGCCAGCAGCTTGCAGCCCGGGGCTGGAAGGGGGCTATATTTT.

This clonotype was counted between two and nine times. DNA of the CDR3: TGCGCCAGCAGACCCGACAGTAGCTACGAGCAGTACTTC. Amino acids: CASRPDSSYEQYF. The V and J genes are TRBV5-1 and TRBJ2-7, with D maybe TRBD1 (5 bases). Germline values: CDR1 SGHRS, CDR2 YFSETQ. This CDR3 contains 13 residues. V was clipped by 5 bases and J by 3 bases, with 12 bases between them.

CDR3 bases: TGTGCCAGCAGTTACTCCCGCGAAAAACTGTTTTTT. Protein: CASSYSREKLFF. J is TRBJ1-4 and V is TRBV6-5; D remains ambiguous. With 0 bases removed from V and 8 bases from J, the gap between germline ends came to 4 bases. Germline CDR1 reads MNHEY; CDR2 reads SVGAGI. The CDR3 consists of 12 residues.

This clonotype turned up a few times. The V call is TRBV11-2, the J call TRBJ2-7; D is perhaps TRBD2 (5 bases). Trimming stripped 5 bases from V and 6 bases from J, with 17 bases between. Germline V gives CDR1 SGHAT, CDR2 FQNNGV. The CDR3 has 14 residues. For the CDR3, the DNA is TGTGCCAGCAGCCCCCTGTCCGGACGGGGCGAGCAGTACTTC. Protein: CASSPLSGRGEQYF.

The table lists this clonotype with a few counts. This chain connects TRBV7-9 to TRBJ2-7; 8 bases fit TRBD1. The V gene's germline CDR1 is SEHNR and CDR2 FQNEAQ (reference sequence). V was pared by 4 bases and J by 7 bases, with 18 bases of the junction left unmatched. There are 17 residues in the CDR3. CDR3 nucleotide sequence: TGTGCCAGCAGCTCCAACCCCGGACAGGGAAGTTTGTATGAGCAGTACTTC. Amino acids: CASSSNPGQGSLYEQYF.

V gene TRBV24-1 combines with J gene TRBJ1-1, with D unclear. CDR1 is KGHDR, CDR2 SFDVKD, per germline. Trimming removed 2 bases at V and 3 bases at J, with 3 bases between. The CDR3 length is 12 residues. The DNA of the CDR3 is TGTGCCACCAGTGATTCATACACTGAAGCTTTCTTT. This encodes CATSDSYTEAFF.

This clonotype was seen only a few times. V usage is TRBV7-2 and J usage is TRBJ2-3; D uncertain. V was pared by 2 bases and J by 5 bases, with 8 bases between. Germline CDR1 reads SGHTA; CDR2 reads FQGNSA. The CDR3 totals 13 residues. The CDR3 bases are TGTGCCAGCAGCTTACACCAGGTAGATACGCAGTATTTT. Translated: CASSLHQVDTQYF.